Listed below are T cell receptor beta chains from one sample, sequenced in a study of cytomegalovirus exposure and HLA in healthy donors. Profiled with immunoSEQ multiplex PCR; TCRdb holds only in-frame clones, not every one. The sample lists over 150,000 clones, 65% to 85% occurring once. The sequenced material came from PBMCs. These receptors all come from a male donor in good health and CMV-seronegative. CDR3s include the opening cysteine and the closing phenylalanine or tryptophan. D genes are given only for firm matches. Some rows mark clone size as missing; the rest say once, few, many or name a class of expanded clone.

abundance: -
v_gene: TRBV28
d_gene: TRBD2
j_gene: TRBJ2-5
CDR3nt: TGTGCCAGCACGTCAGCGGGGTGGAAAAGTGAGACCCAGTACTTC
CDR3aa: CASTSAGWKSETQYF

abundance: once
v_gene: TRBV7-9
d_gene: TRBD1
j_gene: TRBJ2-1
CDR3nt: TGTGCCAGCAGACCGGGACAGGGGGCGAGTGAGCAGTTCTTC
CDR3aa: CASRPGQGASEQFF

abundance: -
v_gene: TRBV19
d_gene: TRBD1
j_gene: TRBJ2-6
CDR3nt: TGTGCCAGTAGTATAGAGGGGACAGGGGGCCGACGTGGGGGGGCCAACGTCCTGACTTTC
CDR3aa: CASSIEGTGGRRGGANVLTF

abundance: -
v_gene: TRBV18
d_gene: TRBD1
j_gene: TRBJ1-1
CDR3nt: TGTGCCAGCTCACTAGGGACAGGACCTGAAGCTTTCTTT
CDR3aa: CASSLGTGPEAFF

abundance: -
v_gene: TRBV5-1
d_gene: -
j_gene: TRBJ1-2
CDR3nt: TGCGCCAGCAGCTTGACATCGAACTATGGCTACACCTTC
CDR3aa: CASSLTSNYGYTF

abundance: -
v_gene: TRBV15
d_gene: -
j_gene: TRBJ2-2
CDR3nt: TGTGCCGCTACCTCTACCGGGGAGCTGTTTTTT
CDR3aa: CAATSTGELFF

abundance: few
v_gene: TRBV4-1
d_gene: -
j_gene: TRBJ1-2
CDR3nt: TGCGCCAGCAGCCAAGGTGAGGGGCAGGGGCATGGCTACACCTTC
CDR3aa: CASSQGEGQGHGYTF

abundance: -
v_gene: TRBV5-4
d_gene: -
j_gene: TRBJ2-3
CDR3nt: TGTGCCAGCAGCACGGTAGGCACAGATACGCAGTATTTT
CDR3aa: CASSTVGTDTQYF

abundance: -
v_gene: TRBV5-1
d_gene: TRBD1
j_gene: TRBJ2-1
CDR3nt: TGCGCCAGCAGTGCGGGGGACAGGGACTACAATGAGCAGTTCTTC
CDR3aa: CASSAGDRDYNEQFF

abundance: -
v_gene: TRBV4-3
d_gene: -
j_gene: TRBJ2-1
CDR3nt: TGCGCCAGCAGCCAAGCTGGCTGGAGCTCCTACAATGAGCAGTTCTTC
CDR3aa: CASSQAGWSSYNEQFF

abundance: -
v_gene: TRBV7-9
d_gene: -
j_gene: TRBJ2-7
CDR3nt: TGTGCCAGCAGCAAACAGGAAGGGTTCCACGAGCAGTACTTC
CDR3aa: CASSKQEGFHEQYF

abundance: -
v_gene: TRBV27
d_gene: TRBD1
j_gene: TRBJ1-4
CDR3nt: TGTGCCAGCAGTTTATCGAAGCGGGACAGGGGAGGCCGAGCTAATGAAAAACTGTTTTTT
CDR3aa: CASSLSKRDRGGRANEKLFF

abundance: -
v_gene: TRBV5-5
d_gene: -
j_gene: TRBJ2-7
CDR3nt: TGTGCCAGCAGCTTGCGACTTGACTACGAGCAGTACTTC
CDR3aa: CASSLRLDYEQYF

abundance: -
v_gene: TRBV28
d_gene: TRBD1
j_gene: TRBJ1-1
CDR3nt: TGTGCCAGCAAGAAGCAGGGGGCGGGTTTCACTGAAGCTTTCTTT
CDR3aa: CASKKQGAGFTEAFF

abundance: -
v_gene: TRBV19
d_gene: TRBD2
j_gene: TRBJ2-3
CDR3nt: TGTGCCAGTAGCAGACTAGCGGGGGGGCCAGATACGCAGTATTTT
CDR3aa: CASSRLAGGPDTQYF

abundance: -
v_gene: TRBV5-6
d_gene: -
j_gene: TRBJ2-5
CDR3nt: TGTGCCAGCAGCTTGATTCGCCGGGAAGAGACCCAGTACTTC
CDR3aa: CASSLIRREETQYF

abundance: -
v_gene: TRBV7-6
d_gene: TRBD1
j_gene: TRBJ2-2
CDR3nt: TGTGCCAGCAGCCGAAACTTAGGACAGGGATCGAACACCGGGGAGCTGTTTTTT
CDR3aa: CASSRNLGQGSNTGELFF

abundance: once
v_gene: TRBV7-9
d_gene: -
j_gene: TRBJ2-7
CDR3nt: TGTGCCAGCAGCCCGACAGGTCCTGGGGCCTACGAGCAGTACTTC
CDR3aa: CASSPTGPGAYEQYF

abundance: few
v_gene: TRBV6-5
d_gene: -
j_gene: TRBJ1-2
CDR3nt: TGTGCCAGCAGCTACCTCAGGGCCCGTTTCGATGGCTACACCTTC
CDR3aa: CASSYLRARFDGYTF

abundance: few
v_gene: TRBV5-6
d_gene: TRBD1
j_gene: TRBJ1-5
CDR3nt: TGTGCCAGCAGTCGGAGGACAGGGGGCAATCAGCCCCAGCATTTT
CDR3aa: CASSRRTGGNQPQHF

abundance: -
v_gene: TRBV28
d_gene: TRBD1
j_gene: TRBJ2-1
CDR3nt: TGTGCCATTGGGTGGGGGACAGGGGGCTTATTCAACTACAATGAGCAGTTCTTC
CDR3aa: CAIGWGTGGLFNYNEQFF

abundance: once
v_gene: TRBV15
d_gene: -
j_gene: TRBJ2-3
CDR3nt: TGTGCCACCAGCGGCCGGACACTGGAAGGTGCAGATACGCAGTATTTT
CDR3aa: CATSGRTLEGADTQYF

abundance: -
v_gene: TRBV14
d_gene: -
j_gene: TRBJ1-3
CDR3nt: TGTGCCAGCAGCCACAACAGGGCTGGAAACACCATATATTTT
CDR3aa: CASSHNRAGNTIYF

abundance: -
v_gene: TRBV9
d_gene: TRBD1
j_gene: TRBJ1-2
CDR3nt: TGTGCCAGCAGCCCGAGAGGGGACAGGCCTTCATATGGCTACACCTTC
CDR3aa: CASSPRGDRPSYGYTF

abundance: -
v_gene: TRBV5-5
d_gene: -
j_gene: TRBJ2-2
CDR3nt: TGTGCCAGCAGCTCTGGGGCGTACCGAACCGGGGAGCTGTTTTTT
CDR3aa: CASSSGAYRTGELFF

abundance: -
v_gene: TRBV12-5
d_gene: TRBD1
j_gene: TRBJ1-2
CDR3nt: TGTGCTAGTGGTCCCGGACAGGGACGCAGGAGTGGCTACACCTTC
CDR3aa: CASGPGQGRRSGYTF

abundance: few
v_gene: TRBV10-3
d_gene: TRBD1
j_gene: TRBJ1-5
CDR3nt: TGTGCCATCAGTGAAAGACAGGGTGAGCCCCAGCATTTT
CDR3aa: CAISERQGEPQHF

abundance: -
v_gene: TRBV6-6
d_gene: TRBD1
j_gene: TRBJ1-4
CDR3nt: TGTGCCAGCAGTCGTCTGACCGGGACAGGAGGTGAAAAACTGTTTTTT
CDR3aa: CASSRLTGTGGEKLFF

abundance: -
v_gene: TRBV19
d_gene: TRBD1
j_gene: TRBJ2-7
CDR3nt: TGTGCCAGTTTTGACCTGGCAGGGGGCGGCGAGCAGTACTTC
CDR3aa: CASFDLAGGGEQYF

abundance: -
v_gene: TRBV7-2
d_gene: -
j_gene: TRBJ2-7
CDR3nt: TGTGCCAGCAGCTTCGACTTCCAGAGCTCCTACGAGCAGTACTTC
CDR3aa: CASSFDFQSSYEQYF

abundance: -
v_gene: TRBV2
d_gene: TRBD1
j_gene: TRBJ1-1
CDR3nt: TGTGCCTCCCTCCCAGGGGGAACTGAAGCTTTCTTT
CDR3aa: CASLPGGTEAFF

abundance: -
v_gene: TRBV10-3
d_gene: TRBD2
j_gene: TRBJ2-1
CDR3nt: TGTGCCATATCTAGACTAGCGGGAGGAAATGAGCAGTTCTTC
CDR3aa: CAISRLAGGNEQFF